This T cell receptor beta chain was observed in a study of neoadjuvant anti-PD-1 for oral cavity cancer (dated by TCRdb to 2020 to 2023). Study-level background: Before curative-intent surgical resection, most patients were given three to four biweekly doses of nivolumab at 3 mg/kg. A fourth nivolumab dose was given around day 43 to patients without progression, and definitive surgical resection was performed in those patients on days 50-56. The parent correlative cohort had about a dozen patients and a response rate of over 25%. Under RECIST 1.1, patients with complete response, partial response or stable disease were classed as responders, and patients with progression were classed as non-responders.

Including cysteine and phenylalanine, the CDR3 has 17 amino acids. The read is trimmed to its CDR3 DNA, 51 bases read in frame from base 1. The V and J ends are trimmed by 0 bases and 2 bases, leaving 16 bases between them. From the germline V gene, CDR1 is SGHRS and CDR2 is YFSETQ. What the authors observed across the whole study: TCR analyses included only a few patients per response group, and the authors called for larger cohorts for validation. Within PBMCs, T cell clonality (Gini index) was significantly higher in non-responders than responders after neoadjuvant nivolumab. A higher pretreatment blood Treg/Th17 ratio correlated with both higher pretreatment blood TCRbeta clonality and lower post-treatment tumor TCRbeta clonality.

For deep sequencing, PBMC libraries mostly used approximately 0.45 ug of input genomic DNA, with six replicates for each sample. Following the manufacturer's instructions, the team built TCRbeta libraries using the immunoSEQ hsTCRbeta kit. The finished libraries were brought together in one pool at approximately 3.1 nM, which was then read using an Illumina NovaSeq 6000 S4 flow cell. Concerning the study's data processing: The immunoSEQ Analyzer was used for raw data preprocessing and quality control. The analysis was restricted to productive rearrangements, with each unique CDR3 amino acid sequence defining a clonotype. Repertoire clonality was estimated as the Gini-Simpson index, computed with the R package tcR. Student's t test was used to compare Gini indices, while Pearson correlation assessed associations with tumor size change. TCRdb obtained this table from immuneACCESS and retained in-frame rearrangements with V and J assigned. These tables miss some clones; where compared with another copy, unresolved V genes account for less than half of the shortfall, and the remainder is unexplained. The D gene and trimming were derived from the DNA, and the V and J assignments and clone size from that table. Within this sample are 11,000 to 15,000 clones, with 73% of them counted one time only. The ten biggest clones cover approximately 2.8% of the sample.

In regard to this clone: Its antigen has not been determined. No base qualities exist here, and no much larger clone lies one base off it.

The sample's time point label, in plain terms: after neoadjuvant nivolumab, at surgical resection. Patients had been newly diagnosed with stage II-IVA oral cavity squamous cell carcinoma, and no prior systemic or radiation treatment had been given to the patients. The cohort consisted of patients with HPV-negative, locally advanced oral cavity squamous cell carcinoma. Peripheral blood mononuclear cells were analyzed directly and were not maintained or expanded in culture. The samples were drawn from a longitudinal correlative study tied to a single-arm phase II trial testing neoadjuvant nivolumab in oral cavity squamous cell carcinoma. Genomic DNA-based TCRbeta sequencing was performed on subject-matched pre- and post-treatment PBMCs and tumors from three responders and three non-responders. Peripheral blood mononuclear cells were drawn once before nivolumab treatment and a second time after treatment, when surgery took place. Genomic DNA was isolated from PBMCs using the Maxwell RSC DNA from Cells kit.

The sequence was obtained from a person aged 40 to 85 with oral cavity squamous cell carcinoma. The chain was built from TRBV5-1 and TRBJ2-3; D gene: possibly TRBD2, on 5 matching bases. The specimen was PBMCs, collected after nivolumab (anti-PD-1) treatment. Read as DNA, the sequence is TGCGCCAGCAGCTTGGACTCAACCAAGAGGGACACAGATACGCAGTATTTT. The encoded protein is CASSLDSTKRDTDTQYF.